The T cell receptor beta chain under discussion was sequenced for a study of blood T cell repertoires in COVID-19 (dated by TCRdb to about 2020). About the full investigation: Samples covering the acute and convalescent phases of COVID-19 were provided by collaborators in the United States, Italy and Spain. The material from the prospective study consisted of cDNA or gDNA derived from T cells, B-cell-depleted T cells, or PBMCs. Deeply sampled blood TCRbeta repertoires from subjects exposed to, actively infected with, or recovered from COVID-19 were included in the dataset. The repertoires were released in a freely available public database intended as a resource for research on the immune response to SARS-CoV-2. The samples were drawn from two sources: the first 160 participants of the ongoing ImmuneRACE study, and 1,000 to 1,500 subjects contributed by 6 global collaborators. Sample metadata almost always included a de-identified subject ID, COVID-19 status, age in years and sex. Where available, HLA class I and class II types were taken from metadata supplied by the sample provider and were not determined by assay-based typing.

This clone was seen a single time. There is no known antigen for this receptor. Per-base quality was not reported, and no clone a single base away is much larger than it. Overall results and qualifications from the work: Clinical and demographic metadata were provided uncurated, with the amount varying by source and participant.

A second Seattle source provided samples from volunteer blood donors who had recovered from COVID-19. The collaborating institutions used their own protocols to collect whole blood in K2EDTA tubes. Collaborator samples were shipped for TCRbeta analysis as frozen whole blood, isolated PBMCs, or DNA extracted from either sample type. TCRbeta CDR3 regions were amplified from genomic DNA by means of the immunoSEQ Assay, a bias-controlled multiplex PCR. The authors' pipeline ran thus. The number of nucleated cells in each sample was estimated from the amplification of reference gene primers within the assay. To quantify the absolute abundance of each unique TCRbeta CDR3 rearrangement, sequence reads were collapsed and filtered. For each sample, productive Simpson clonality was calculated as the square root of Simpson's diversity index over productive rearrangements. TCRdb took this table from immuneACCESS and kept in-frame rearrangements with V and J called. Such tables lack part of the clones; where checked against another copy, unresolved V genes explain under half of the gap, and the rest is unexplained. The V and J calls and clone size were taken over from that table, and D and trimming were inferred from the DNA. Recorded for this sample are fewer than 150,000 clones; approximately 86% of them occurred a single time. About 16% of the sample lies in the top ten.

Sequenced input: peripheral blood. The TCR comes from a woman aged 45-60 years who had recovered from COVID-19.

The CDR3 has the sequence CASSYSPIRGPFHNEQFF. Read as DNA, the sequence is TGTGCCAGCAGTTACTCGCCTATCAGGGGGCCATTTCACAATGAGCAGTTCTTC. Recombination linked TRBV6-8 to TRBJ2-1; 8 bases in the junction line up with TRBD1. Counted from cysteine to phenylalanine, this CDR3 has 18 amino acids. CDR3 DNA is the only sequence kept; it has 54 bases, read in frame from the first base. V is trimmed back by 0 bases and J by 5 bases, and the junction contains 12 bases that no gene match accounts for. The germline V gene supplies CDR1 MNHGY and CDR2 SAAAGT.